Listed below are T cell receptor beta chains from one sample, sequenced in a study of blood T cell repertoires in COVID-19. Measured with immunoSEQ multiplex PCR; TCRdb has only the in-frame clones, and not every one. This sample has tens of thousands of clones, with 85% to 90% found just once. The sequencing sample was made of peripheral blood. The receptors were sampled from a human donor with active COVID-19. The donor label of this sample is uncertain. Both conserved end residues are part of each CDR3. Each record gives: V gene, clone size, D gene, J gene, CDR3 DNA, CDR3 protein. A D gene is named only where the DNA matches it firmly. Size tells how often a clone was seen (once, few, many) or the class of an expanded clone, and some rows leave it out.

>TRBV7-8|.|TRBD1|TRBJ2-2
TGTGCCAGCAGCCCGTTGGACAGGGGTAACACCGGGGAGCTGTTTTTT
CASSPLDRGNTGELFF
>TRBV15|.|.|TRBJ2-5
TGTGCCACCAGCAGAGAGGGCTCGGCGGCCGGGAAGACCCAGTACTTC
CATSREGSAAGKTQYF
>TRBV24-1|.|TRBD1|TRBJ2-7
TGTGCCACCAGTGATTCGACAGGGGCGAAATACGAGCAGTACTTC
CATSDSTGAKYEQYF
>TRBV2|.|TRBD2|TRBJ2-7
TGTGCCAGCAGTGAACTCGCTCGGGCTAGCGGGTTGTACGAGCAGTACTTC
CASSELARASGLYEQYF
>TRBV9|once|TRBD1|TRBJ2-5
TGTGCCAGCAGCGTCAGGGGGCAGGCTGGGCAAGAGACCCAGTACTTC
CASSVRGQAGQETQYF
>TRBV15|.|TRBD2|TRBJ2-3
TGTGCCACAAGGCGACTAGCGGGGGGGTTAAGTGCAGATACGCAGTATTTT
CATRRLAGGLSADTQYF
>TRBV7-6|.|TRBD1|TRBJ2-1
TGTGCCAGCAGCTTATCCGGGACAGGGTACAATGAGCAGTTCTTC
CASSLSGTGYNEQFF
>TRBV13|.|.|TRBJ2-4
TGTGCCAGCACGCCACCGGGGGTAGCCAAAAACATTCAGTACTTC
CASTPPGVAKNIQYF
>TRBV28|.|TRBD2|TRBJ2-1
TGTGCCAGCAGTTTTTACGGTTTCGGGGCGGGGGGCCAATACAATGAGCAGTTCTTC
CASSFYGFGAGGQYNEQFF
>TRBV30|.|.|TRBJ1-6
TGTGCCTGGAGTGCTGGACAGACAAATTCACCCCTCCACTTT
CAWSAGQTNSPLHF
>TRBV18|.|TRBD2|TRBJ2-5
TGTGCCAGCTCACTGTTCCCGGGACTAGCGGGGGTACAAGAGACCCAGTACTTC
CASSLFPGLAGVQETQYF
>TRBV7-2|.|TRBD2|TRBJ2-5
TGTGCCAGCAGCCCGCCCGTAGCGGGGGGGCAAGAGACCCAGTACTTC
CASSPPVAGGQETQYF
>TRBV5-8|.|TRBD1|TRBJ1-3
TGTGCCAGCAGCTGGGGACAGCCTGGAAACACCATATATTTT
CASSWGQPGNTIYF
>TRBV4-3|.|.|TRBJ2-7
TGCGCCAGCAGCCAAGATTCAAGCCACGAGCAGTACTTC
CASSQDSSHEQYF
>TRBV6-5|.|.|TRBJ2-2
TGTGCCAGCAGATGGAAGCGCGACACCGGGGAGCTGTTTTTT
CASRWKRDTGELFF
>TRBV5-1|.|.|TRBJ2-7
TGCGCCAGCAGCTTGTATTACGAGCAGTACTTC
CASSLYYEQYF
>TRBV5-1|once|.|TRBJ1-1
TGCGCCAGCAGCTTGGGAGGGGGGAACACTGAAGCTTTCTTT
CASSLGGGNTEAFF
>TRBV28|.|TRBD2|TRBJ2-7
TGTGCCAGCACCCCGGGGGGACCTCCCTACGAGCAGTACTTC
CASTPGGPPYEQYF
>TRBV23-1|.|.|TRBJ1-2
TGCGCCAGCAGTCAAGGCCAGATTAAAACTAACTATGGCTACACCTTC
CASSQGQIKTNYGYTF
>TRBV7-2|.|TRBD1|TRBJ2-1
TGTGCCAGCAGCCCCCGACAGGGGGTAAGCTCCTACAATGAGCAGTTCTTC
CASSPRQGVSSYNEQFF
>TRBV29-1|.|TRBD2|TRBJ2-1
TGCAGCGTTCTCCTTCGGGGGGGGGCTCTCGATGAGCAGTTCTTC
CSVLLRGGALDEQFF
>TRBV28|.|TRBD1|TRBJ2-1
TGTGCCAGCAGTTTGGTCAACAGGGGAGACAATGAGCAGTTCTTC
CASSLVNRGDNEQFF
>TRBV28|once|.|TRBJ1-2
TGTGCCAGCGGACAGCTCTATGGCTACACCTTC
CASGQLYGYTF
>TRBV7-2|.|TRBD2|TRBJ2-1
TGTGCCAGCAGCTTAGGAATGGGACTAGCGGGGGGGCGAAATGAGCAGTTCTTC
CASSLGMGLAGGRNEQFF
>TRBV7-2|.|.|TRBJ2-7
TGTGCCAGCAGCTCGAGCAGGACAGTAGAGAACGAGCAGTACTTC
CASSSSRTVENEQYF
>TRBV11-2|once|.|TRBJ2-5
TGTGCCAGCAGCAGAGGACAGCTCCAAGAGACCCAGTACTTC
CASSRGQLQETQYF
>TRBV10-3|.|.|TRBJ1-1
TGTGCCATCAGTTTGCAAGCTATGAACACTGAAGCTTTCTTT
CAISLQAMNTEAFF
>TRBV3-1/TRBV3-2|.|.|TRBJ2-3
TGTGCCAGCAGCCAAGAAGGTGATCTCAGGGATACGCAGTATTTT
CASSQEGDLRDTQYF
>TRBV5-1|.|TRBD1|TRBJ2-2
TGCGCCAGCAGCTTGAGCGGACAGGGTACCGGGGAGCTGTTTTTT
CASSLSGQGTGELFF
>TRBV5-1|.|TRBD1|TRBJ1-6
TGCGCCAGCAGCTTGGATACAGGGGGGAATTCACCCCTCCACTTT
CASSLDTGGNSPLHF
>TRBV9|.|TRBD1|TRBJ1-2
TGTGCCAGCAGCGTATTGACAGGGGGCTATGGCTACACCTTC
CASSVLTGGYGYTF
>TRBV9|once|.|TRBJ2-5
TGTGCCAGCAGCGTAGAGGACAGAAAAGAGACCCAGTACTTC
CASSVEDRKETQYF
>TRBV7-6|.|.|TRBJ1-4
TGTGCCAGCAGCTTAGGGCAGGGAGGGACAACTAATGAAAAACTGTTTTTT
CASSLGQGGTTNEKLFF
>TRBV7-6|.|.|TRBJ1-4
TGTGCCAGCAGCTTAAGCAGGTTACACGCAACTAATGAAAAACTGTTTTTT
CASSLSRLHATNEKLFF
>TRBV6-6|.|TRBD1|TRBJ1-4
TGTGCCAGCACCTACAGGGGCCTTAAGGAAAAACTGTTTTTT
CASTYRGLKEKLFF
>TRBV7-9|.|.|TRBJ2-2
TGTGCCAGCAGCTTAGACCCAGGGTGGCGCACCGGGGAGCTGTTTTTT
CASSLDPGWRTGELFF
>TRBV11-3|.|TRBD2|TRBJ2-7
TGTGCCAGCAGCTTAGATCCGAGCGGGAGCGAGCAGTACTTC
CASSLDPSGSEQYF
>TRBV4-1|.|.|TRBJ2-1
TGCGCCAGCAGCAGGGAGACTTACAATGAGCAGTTCTTC
CASSRETYNEQFF
>TRBV7-9|.|.|TRBJ2-5
TGTGCCAGCAGCTTAGGAGTTGGAGGGGAGACCCAGTACTTC
CASSLGVGGETQYF
>TRBV18|.|.|TRBJ1-2
TGTGCCAGCTCCGCAAAGTTACAAGCTAACTATGGCTACACCTTC
CASSAKLQANYGYTF
>TRBV6-2/TRBV6-3|.|TRBD2|TRBJ2-7
TGTGCCAGCAGTTTTCAGACTAGCGGGGGGTCTCAATCCTACGAGCAGTACTTC
CASSFQTSGGSQSYEQYF
>TRBV7-2|.|.|TRBJ1-4
TGTGCCAGCAGCTTAGGAGGGAGTAATGAAAAACTGTTTTTT
CASSLGGSNEKLFF
>TRBV28|.|.|TRBJ1-5
TGTGCCAGCAGTTTTCCGGGTAGCAATCAGCCCCAGCATTTT
CASSFPGSNQPQHF
>TRBV7-2|.|TRBD1|TRBJ1-2
TGTGCCAGCAGCTTGGGCGAGACAGGGTACCGTGGCTACACCTTC
CASSLGETGYRGYTF
>TRBV3-1/TRBV3-2|.|.|TRBJ2-7
TGTGCCAGCAGCCCCGACAGGTACGAGCAGTACTTC
CASSPDRYEQYF
>TRBV19|few|.|TRBJ1-5
TGTGCCAGTAGTACCCACAGTACCAATCAGCCCCAGCATTTT
CASSTHSTNQPQHF
>TRBV4-1|.|.|TRBJ1-1
TGCGCCAGCAGCCAAGTGGGCGGGTCCACTGAAGCTTTCTTT
CASSQVGGSTEAFF
>TRBV19|.|.|TRBJ1-6
TGTGCCAGTAGTACCGCCGGGAGCTTTAATTCACCCCTCCACTTT
CASSTAGSFNSPLHF
>TRBV5-1|.|TRBD1|TRBJ2-3
TGCGCCAGCAGCTCCAGACAGGGCCCAGATACGCAGTATTTT
CASSSRQGPDTQYF
>TRBV19|.|.|TRBJ1-4
TGTGCCAGTAGTATAGGGCGTGACTTCTCCGGCGTTTTT
CASSIGRDFSGVF